The clone carrying this T cell receptor beta chain was observed a handful of times. Germline V CDR1 and CDR2: SQVTM, ANQGSEA. V shed 7 bases, J shed 7 bases, and the junction held 12 bases outside the gene matches. The CDR3 has 13 residues. The record originates from a study of identical twins. TCRdb independently ran MiXCR on the 5' RACE reads; one entry per CDR3 protein. The data contain some 900,000 distinct CDR3 sequences, over 9% of them singletons. These same records also appear under a second study, on yellow fever vaccine responses in identical twins.

Sequencing was carried out using PBMCs. The sequence came from a young woman in good health. V usage is TRBV29-1 and J usage is TRBJ2-5; 7 bases fit TRBD2. In nucleotides, the CDR3 is TGCAGCGCTCAGCCCTGGGAGGGGTGGACCCAGTACTTC. It yields the protein CSAQPWEGWTQYF.